These 19 T cell receptor beta chains came from one sample sequenced in a study of shared clonotypes between healthy human individuals. This table comes from immunoSEQ multiplex PCR, and its TCRdb copy is limited to in-frame clones, with some not included. The table lists fewer than 2.5 million clones, 93% of them singletons. Sequenced input: naive CD4+ T cells from PBMCs. As to subset: CD45RA+ positively selected. The receptors derive from a man between 18 and 29 years old in good health. Some clones in this sample may be carry-over from other donors' samples.

The chain carries TRBV18 and TRBJ2-3; 7 bases map to TRBD2. V dropped 3 bases and J dropped 5; count of bases not matched to a gene: 8. The CDR3 consists of 15 residues. Per the germline V gene, CDR1 is KGHSH and CDR2 is LQKENI. In DNA form, the CDR3 reads TGTGCCAGCTCACCCTCTAGCGGAGAGGGAGATACGCAGTATTTT. Amino acids: CASSPSSGEGDTQYF.

The chain is built from TRBV6-5 and TRBJ2-4, with no clear D. The CDR3 sequence is 13 residues long. CDR1 is MNHEY, CDR2 SVGAGI, per germline. Between the trimmed V and J ends, which lost 6 bases and 9 bases, there was a span of 15 bases. As DNA, the CDR3 is TGTGCCAGCAGCCAAACCCTTGATGGCATTCAGTACTTC. Encoded protein: CASSQTLDGIQYF.

The chain couples TRBV5-4 to TRBJ1-5; no firm D call. The CDR3 consists of 15 residues. The germline V gene encodes CDR1 SGHNT and CDR2 YYREEE (reference sequence). The V gene lost 4 bases and the J gene lost 7 bases, with 18 bases spanning the gap. In nucleotides, the CDR3 is TGTGCCAGCAGCATAGGGCCCGAGCCCGGGCAGCCCCAGCATTTT. Translated, it gives CASSIGPEPGQPQHF.

This sequence joins TRBV5-6 and TRBJ2-7; D might be TRBD2 (5 bases). V shed 1 base and J shed 2 bases, with 7 bases lying between them. The germline V gene encodes CDR1 SGHDT and CDR2 YYEEEE. There are 13 residues in the CDR3. The CDR3 DNA is TGTGCCAGCAGCTTGATTAGCGCCTACGAGCAGTACTTC. This sequence encodes CASSLISAYEQYF.

This sequence joins TRBV5-1 and TRBJ2-1; 7 bases agree with TRBD2. Germline-derived CDR1 and CDR2 are SGHRS and YFSETQ. The V segment lost 1 base and the J segment 4 bases; nucleotides outside the gene matches: 8. The CDR3 totals 16 residues. The CDR3 loop reads CASSLSGGPVYNEQFF. For the CDR3, the DNA is TGCGCCAGCAGCTTGTCGGGGGGTCCGGTATACAATGAGCAGTTCTTC.

As concerns this clone: The identical CDR3 is also encoded by other nucleotide sequences in the sample. This rearrangement joins TRBV4-1 to TRBJ1-4; D gene uncertain. In germline, CDR1 is MGHRA, CDR2 YSYEKL. Trimming shortened V by 1 base and J by 8 bases, and 8 bases separated the two germline ends. This CDR3 contains 13 residues. CDR3 nucleotide sequence: TGCGCCAGCAGCCAAGTTTTGGGAGAAAAACTGTTTTTT. Protein product: CASSQVLGEKLFF.

V usage is TRBV11-2 and J usage is TRBJ2-5, with D possibly TRBD2 on 6 matching bases. CDR3 size: 14 residues. Germline assignment: CDR1 SGHAT and CDR2 FQNNGV. V dropped 3 bases and J dropped 4 bases, with 12 bases sitting between them. The CDR3, as DNA: TGTGCCAGCAGCTTGGAGGGTGGAATAGAGACCCAGTACTTC. It is translated as CASSLEGGIETQYF.

The chain carries TRBV7-9 and TRBJ2-1, with D possibly being TRBD2 (5 bases). CDR3 size: 17 residues. Deletions cut 3 bases from V and 9 bases from J, with 24 bases between. The germline CDR1 and CDR2 sequences are SEHNR and FQNEAQ (reference sequence). For the CDR3, the DNA is TGTGCCAGCAGCTTTCGCCAGGATTGGCTAGCCCCTGGTGAGCAGTTCTTC. Translating it yields CASSFRQDWLAPGEQFF.

The rearrangement joins TRBV5-1 to TRBJ1-2; 7 bases align to TRBD1. Looked up from germline, CDR1 is SGHRS and CDR2 is YFSETQ. The J segment lost 5 bases and the V segment lost 3 bases, leaving 7 bases of the junction unmatched. This CDR3 comprises 14 residues. The CDR3 region has the DNA TGCGCCAGCAGCTCCCGCGACAGGGCTTATGGCTACACCTTC. Its translation is CASSSRDRAYGYTF. Together with reference TRBV5-1 and TRBJ1-2, the CDR3 gives the full variable domain: KAGVTQTPRYLIKTRGQQVTLSCSPISGHRSVSWYQQTPGQGLQFLFEYFSETQRNKGNFPGRFSGRQFSNSRSEMNVSTLELGDSALYLCASSSRDRAYGYTFGSGTRLTVV.

The chain couples TRBV5-4 to TRBJ2-1; D is perhaps TRBD2 (6 bases). The CDR3 runs 16 residues. Looked up from germline, CDR1 is SGHNT and CDR2 is YYREEE (reference sequence). The V gene lost 0 bases and the J gene lost 4 bases, with 14 bases spanning the gap. The CDR3 region has the DNA TGTGCCAGCAGCTTGGCGCCGGGAGAAACTTACAATGAGCAGTTCTTC. Amino acids: CASSLAPGETYNEQFF.

In its sample, this clone was seen a few times. The chain couples TRBV5-1 to TRBJ2-2; TRBD2 might be the D (5 bases). V dropped 10 bases and J dropped 1 base, with 8 bases sitting between them. This CDR3 is built from 12 residues. CDR1 and CDR2 from the germline V gene are SGHRS and YFSETQ. Written as DNA, the CDR3 is TGCGCCGTTGGGAGGAACACCGGGGAGCTGTTTTTT. Translated: CAVGRNTGELFF.

The sample holds one count of this clone. Other nucleotide sequences from this sample produce the same CDR3. This sequence joins TRBV18 and TRBJ1-3; weak D call: TRBD1 (5 bases). The CDR3 totals 15 residues. Trimming pared 2 bases from V and 1 base from J, leaving 9 bases between. Germline CDR1 is KGHSH and CDR2 is LQKENI. The CDR3 is CASSPGTRSGNTIYF. CDR3 DNA sequence: TGTGCCAGCTCACCAGGGACCCGATCTGGAAACACCATATATTTT.

The V and J genes are TRBV5-1 and TRBJ2-3, with D perhaps TRBD1 (6 bases). The CDR3 totals 17 residues. Trimming took off 2 bases at V and 5 bases at J, with 21 bases between the two ends. CDR1 is SGHRS and CDR2 is YFSETQ in the germline V gene. The CDR3 DNA follows: TGCGCCAGCAGCTTTTATTCCGGGACACCCTCGGAAGATACGCAGTATTTT. Its translation: CASSFYSGTPSEDTQYF.

The rearrangement joins TRBV4-3 to TRBJ2-1; 7 nucleotides align to TRBD1. There are 13 residues in the CDR3. CDR1 is LGHNA and CDR2 is YSLEER in the germline V gene. The J segment lost 3 bases and the V segment lost 4 bases, leaving 0 bases of the junction unmatched. CDR3 DNA: TGCGCCAGCAGCCGACAGGGCTACAATGAGCAGTTCTTC. As protein: CASSRQGYNEQFF.

This clone is a singleton in its sample. This chain links TRBV4-1 with TRBJ2-5; unclear D gene. Germline CDR1 reads MGHRA; CDR2 reads YSYEKL. The germline V and J ends were trimmed by 3 bases and 4 bases, with 9 bases remaining between them. This CDR3 is built from 13 residues. Written as DNA, the CDR3 is TGCGCCAGCAGCCACACACCCATAGAGACCCAGTACTTC. This gives the protein CASSHTPIETQYF.

V gene TRBV11-2 combines with J gene TRBJ1-5; D is possibly TRBD1 (5 bases). CDR1 SGHAT and CDR2 FQNNGV come from the germline V gene. This CDR3 has 14 amino acids. Trimming took 1 base from V and 7 from J, leaving 11 bases between them. The CDR3 sequence is CASSLGRGGQPQHF. CDR3 nucleotides: TGTGCCAGCAGCTTAGGGAGGGGTGGACAGCCCCAGCATTTT.

The V and J genes are TRBV11-2 and TRBJ2-2; D call uncertain. CDR3 length: 13 residues. Germline V gene sequence: CDR1 SGHAT, CDR2 FQNNGV. Trimming stripped 3 bases from V and 4 bases from J, with 6 bases between. CDR3: CASSFTVTGELFF. In DNA, the CDR3 is TGTGCCAGCAGCTTCACCGTCACCGGGGAGCTGTTTTTT.

The chain links TRBV4-3 to TRBJ1-2, with D hard to call. CDR1 is LGHNA, CDR2 YSLEER, per germline. The CDR3 contains 15 residues. V gave up 4 bases and J gave up 1 base, with 13 bases separating them. The CDR3 loop is CASSPRLGSNYGYTF. CDR3 bases: TGCGCCAGCAGCCCTAGGCTGGGCAGTAACTATGGCTACACCTTC.

The V and J genes are TRBV7-9 and TRBJ2-7; TRBD1 is a possible D gene (6 bases). Germline lookup yields CDR1 SEHNR and CDR2 FQNEAQ (reference sequence). The CDR3 is made up of 12 amino acids. Trimming left V 8 bases short and J 7 bases short, with 15 bases between. The DNA of the CDR3 is TGTGCCAGCGCAGGGGTAGTGAGGGAGCAGTACTTC. Protein product: CASAGVVREQYF.